The T cell receptor (beta chain) under discussion was sequenced for a study of blood T cell repertoires in COVID-19. Turning to the study itself: Donors in the United States, Italy and Spain gave samples during acute or convalescent COVID-19.

Methods used by the authors: Amplifying reference gene primers gave estimates of nucleated cell counts. The assay was immunoSEQ multiplex PCR, and TCRdb's table has in-frame clones only and misses some. That table supplies the V and J calls and clone size; D and trimming were determined from the DNA. This repertoire shows over 250,000 clones, around 92% found once; its top ten account for more than 1.5%. The ends lost 6 bases at V and 6 bases at J; junction bases unmatched: 10. The CDR3 runs 15 residues. The V gene's germline CDR1 is MDHEN and CDR2 SYDVKM. This clone appeared a single time. Across fewer than 25 US areas, participants ranged in age from about 18 to 89 years. Participant reports of clinical history set cohort assignment.

The material sequenced was PBMCs or T cells enriched from blood (not recorded which). The source is a woman aged 55-70 years who had recovered from COVID-19. V is TRBV28 and J is TRBJ2-1; TRBD1 matches 8 bases. DNA of the CDR3: TGTGCCAGCAGCAACCATGGACAGGGATTCAATGAGCAGTTCTTC. Its protein is CASSNHGQGFNEQFF.